This is a list of T cell receptor beta chains from one sample in a study of cytomegalovirus exposure and HLA in healthy donors. Data came from immunoSEQ multiplex PCR; TCRdb stores just in-frame clones and leaves some out. The data show 45,000 to 55,000 clones, around 81% seen once. Sequenced material: PBMCs. The source of these receptors is a man between 25 and 39 years old in good health and CMV-seropositive. Each CDR3 is given with its conserved first and last residue. A D gene is named only where the DNA matches it firmly. Size values are once, few and many counts, or a class for expanded clones, and some rows have none.

v_call,d_call,j_call,clone_size,cdr3_nt,cdr3_aa
TRBV9,.,TRBJ1-4,.,TGTGCCAGCAGCGCGACAGGTTCGGGCGGAAAACTGTTTTTT,CASSATGSGGKLFF
TRBV28,TRBD2,TRBJ2-1,.,TGTGCCAGCAGTTCCCTAGCGGGGGGCCAAGCCTACAATGAGCAGTTCTTC,CASSSLAGGQAYNEQFF
TRBV27,TRBD1,TRBJ2-4,.,TGTGCCAGCGCAAAGAGGGACAGGAAAAACATTCAGTACTTC,CASAKRDRKNIQYF
TRBV9,TRBD2,TRBJ2-5,.,TGTGCCAGCAGCGCTAGCGGGGGGGCCGGTGAGACCCAGTACTTC,CASSASGGAGETQYF
TRBV19,TRBD1,TRBJ1-1,.,TGTGCCAGTAGTATAGTTGGGACAGTGAACACTGAAGCTTTCTTT,CASSIVGTVNTEAFF
TRBV29-1,TRBD1,TRBJ1-3,.,TGCAGCGTTGAAAAAGGCAGGGGGACAACTGGAAACACCATATATTTT,CSVEKGRGTTGNTIYF
TRBV19,.,TRBJ2-7,.,TGTGCCAGTAGTTCCCGGGAAGGGTCTATCTACGAGCAGTACTTC,CASSSREGSIYEQYF
TRBV11-1,.,TRBJ1-5,.,TGTGCCAGCAGCTTTACAGCCAGCCAGCCCCAGCATTTT,CASSFTASQPQHF
TRBV19,TRBD1,TRBJ2-7,.,TGTGCCAGTAAGGAGGACAGGGGTTCGCACGAGCAGTACTTC,CASKEDRGSHEQYF
TRBV27,.,TRBJ1-2,.,TGTGCCAGCAGCCGGGAGTTTAACTATGGCTACACCTTC,CASSREFNYGYTF
TRBV10-3,TRBD1,TRBJ1-1,.,TGTGCCATCAGATCCGACAGGGGCAGCACTGAAGCTTTCTTT,CAIRSDRGSTEAFF
TRBV14,.,TRBJ1-6,.,TGTGCCAGCAGCTTGGAACAGGGCTACTCACCCCTCCACTTT,CASSLEQGYSPLHF
TRBV30,.,TRBJ1-5,.,TGTGCCTGGAGTGTACTGGCAGTCCAGGGGAATCAGCCCCAGCATTTT,CAWSVLAVQGNQPQHF
TRBV6-1,TRBD1,TRBJ1-2,.,TGTGCCAGCCGACTGGGACGGGACAGCTATGGCTACACCTTC,CASRLGRDSYGYTF
TRBV18,.,TRBJ2-2,.,TGTGCCAGCTCACCACAGGTGCGGCAGCCGAACACCGGGGAGCTGTTTTTT,CASSPQVRQPNTGELFF
TRBV10-3,TRBD2,TRBJ2-1,.,TGTGCCATCAGTGAGGGGATAAGCGGGGGGGCATATGAGCAGTTCTTC,CAISEGISGGAYEQFF
TRBV27,TRBD1,TRBJ2-7,.,TGTGCCAGCAGACAGGGGGGATCCTACGAGCAGTACTTC,CASRQGGSYEQYF
TRBV7-8,.,TRBJ2-7,.,TGTGCCAGCAGCCCAACAGGTCCCCCTCGCGAGCAGTACTTC,CASSPTGPPREQYF
TRBV30,.,TRBJ2-3,.,TGTGCCTGGAGGGTGACAGGGTGGGGAGGTACGCAGTATTTT,CAWRVTGWGGTQYF
TRBV5-1,TRBD1,TRBJ1-2,.,TGCGCCAGCAGGGCCGACAGGGGCCTTAACTATGGCTACACCTTC,CASRADRGLNYGYTF
TRBV5-4,.,TRBJ1-1,.,TGTGCCAGCAGCTTAAGACAGTCGAACACTGAAGCTTTCTTT,CASSLRQSNTEAFF
TRBV7-9,TRBD1,TRBJ2-7,.,TGTTCCAGCAGCTTAGGACAGGCCTACGAGCAGTACTTC,CSSSLGQAYEQYF
TRBV28,TRBD1,TRBJ2-7,.,TGTGCCAGCAGCCAGGGGGATACCTACGAGCAGTACTTC,CASSQGDTYEQYF
TRBV5-1,.,TRBJ2-5,.,TGCGCCAGCAGGTTTCCAGGGGAAGAGACCCAGTACTTC,CASRFPGEETQYF
TRBV14,.,TRBJ2-2,few,TGTGCCAGCAGCCAAGCGGGAGAGGCTAGCCTAAGAACCGGGGAGCTGTTTTTT,CASSQAGEASLRTGELFF
TRBV7-2,.,TRBJ1-5,.,TGTGCCAGCAGCTTATCCGGGGATAGCAATCAGCCCCAGCATTTT,CASSLSGDSNQPQHF
TRBV7-8,TRBD1,TRBJ1-2,.,TGTGTAGGGGGCGGTTTGGGAGGCTACACCTTC,CVGGGLGGYTF
TRBV5-1,TRBD1,TRBJ1-4,.,TGCGCCAGCAGCAGGTACGCAGGGGGCCGTGAAAAACTGTTTTTT,CASSRYAGGREKLFF
TRBV27,.,TRBJ2-1,.,TGTGCCAGCAGGGGACTCACACACAATGAGCAGTTCTTC,CASRGLTHNEQFF
TRBV10-3,.,TRBJ1-1,.,TGTGCCATCAGTGAGATCCATAACACTGAAGCTTTCTTT,CAISEIHNTEAFF
TRBV18,.,TRBJ1-2,.,TGTGCCAGCTCACCACCGGCGGCAGGGAATGGCTACACCTTC,CASSPPAAGNGYTF
TRBV6-1,.,TRBJ1-5,.,TGTGCCAGCAGTGAAGCGGGGGGGGGACGACAGCCCCAGCATTTT,CASSEAGGGRQPQHF
TRBV30,.,TRBJ2-2,.,TGTGCCTGGAGTGACGGAGTAGGCACCGGGGAGCTGTTTTTT,CAWSDGVGTGELFF
TRBV11-3,TRBD1,TRBJ2-1,few,TGTGCCAGCAGCTCCCGGACAGGAGAATACAATGAGCAGTTCTTC,CASSSRTGEYNEQFF
TRBV6-1,.,TRBJ2-3,.,TGTGCCAGCAGTGAATGGTTCGAGGGCACAGATACGCAGTATTTT,CASSEWFEGTDTQYF
TRBV6-1,.,TRBJ1-5,.,TGTGCCAGCATGAGAGCCTTGAATCAGCCCCAGCATTTT,CASMRALNQPQHF
TRBV7-8,TRBD2,TRBJ2-5,.,TGTGCCAGCAGCTCGCTAGGGACTATTAAAGAGACCCAGTACTTC,CASSSLGTIKETQYF
TRBV10-3,.,TRBJ2-7,.,TGTGCCATCAGGACCCCCGGGGACGAGCAGTACTTC,CAIRTPGDEQYF
TRBV10-3,TRBD1,TRBJ1-5,many,TGTGCCACCAGGGGGTTCTTGGAGGGCAATCAGCCCCAGCATTTT,CATRGFLEGNQPQHF
TRBV28,.,TRBJ2-7,.,TGTGCCAGCAGTTACAGGGTCCTCGAGCAGTACTTC,CASSYRVLEQYF
TRBV7-3,.,TRBJ2-3,.,TGTGCCAGCAGCTTATCGGTGACTAGCACAGATACGCAGTATTTT,CASSLSVTSTDTQYF
TRBV7-9,TRBD1,TRBJ1-2,.,TGTGCCAGCATCCTCGAACGGGACAGGGCGTTCTATGGCTACACCTTC,CASILERDRAFYGYTF
TRBV2,TRBD1,TRBJ1-2,.,TGTGCCAGCAGTGCGGTATCCGGACAGGGAAGCTATGGCTACACCTTC,CASSAVSGQGSYGYTF
TRBV18,.,TRBJ2-1,.,TGTGCCAGCTCACCACAGGGGAAAAATCGGGGGAGCAATGAGCAGTTCTTC,CASSPQGKNRGSNEQFF
TRBV9,TRBD2,TRBJ2-1,.,TGTGCCAGCAGCTTAGACACCGGGACTAGCAAGAGCTCCTACAATGAGCAGTTCTTC,CASSLDTGTSKSSYNEQFF
TRBV19,TRBD1,TRBJ2-7,.,TGTGCCAGTAGCCTCGGGACAGGGGACGTTACCTACGAGCAGTACTTC,CASSLGTGDVTYEQYF